Listed below are T cell receptor beta chains from one sample, sequenced in a study of cytomegalovirus exposure and HLA in healthy donors. Clones were read by immunoSEQ multiplex PCR, and TCRdb kept only the in-frame ones, dropping some. The sample consists of about 140,000 clones, 75% to 80% of them appearing once. The sequencing input was PBMCs. All receptors come from a woman between 35 and 50 years old in good health and CMV-seropositive. Each CDR3 is given with its conserved first and last residue. The D gene is left open where the match is weak. The size field is filled for only some rows; it gives once, few, many or a size class.

cdr3_nt	cdr3_aa	v_call	clone_size	j_call	d_call
TGCGCCAGCAGCTTGGTACAGGGTCAGTACGAGCAGTACTTC	CASSLVQGQYEQYF	TRBV5-1	.	TRBJ2-7	.
TGCAGCGCGTGGGGGAGGGGCCCCACCAACACTGAAGCTTTCTTT	CSAWGRGPTNTEAFF	TRBV29-1	.	TRBJ1-1	.
TGTGCCAGCAGCTCGCAAGTAAGATCATTAGCTGGGGCCAACGTCCTGACTTTC	CASSSQVRSLAGANVLTF	TRBV11-2	.	TRBJ2-6	.
TGTGCCAGTAGTCCGTCAAGAGGCTTTTCTCTCTATAATTCACCCCTCCACTTT	CASSPSRGFSLYNSPLHF	TRBV19	.	TRBJ1-6	.
TGTGCCAGCAGCCAGACGGGTAGGGGCTACACCTTC	CASSQTGRGYTF	TRBV5-4	.	TRBJ1-2	.
TGTGCCAGCAAAGGGGGACATAGCAATCAGCCCCAGCATTTT	CASKGGHSNQPQHF	TRBV6-1	once	TRBJ1-5	.
TGTGCCAGCAGCTTTACGGGATTTTCTAACTATGGCTACACCTTC	CASSFTGFSNYGYTF	TRBV5-5	.	TRBJ1-2	.
TGTGCCAGCAGTGAAGTAGGCGGGGGGCGGGCGGACACTGAAGCTTTCTTT	CASSEVGGGRADTEAFF	TRBV6-1	.	TRBJ1-1	.
TGTGCCAGTAGTGTCGGGACAGGGGGTGGTAATGAAAAACTGTTTTTT	CASSVGTGGGNEKLFF	TRBV19	.	TRBJ1-4	TRBD1
TGTGCCAGCAGCCCCCGACAGGGGGTTAACGATGGCTACACCTTC	CASSPRQGVNDGYTF	TRBV12-1	.	TRBJ1-2	.
TGCGCCAGCAGCCAAGTGATAGCGGGAGATCACGAGCAGTACTTC	CASSQVIAGDHEQYF	TRBV4-1	few	TRBJ2-7	TRBD2
TGTGCCAGCAGTGAACGGGACAGGGTCTACGAGCAGTACTTC	CASSERDRVYEQYF	TRBV6-1	.	TRBJ2-7	TRBD1
TGTGCCAGCAGCTTTTCGGGCTATGGCTACACCTTC	CASSFSGYGYTF	TRBV11-1	.	TRBJ1-2	.
TGTGCCAGCAGCTTTGGGCTTAATGAGCAGTTCTTC	CASSFGLNEQFF	TRBV27	.	TRBJ2-1	.
TGCGCCAGCAGCTTGATGGCGCTAGATTCCTCCGGGGAGCTGTTTTTT	CASSLMALDSSGELFF	TRBV5-1	.	TRBJ2-2	.
TGTGCCAGCAGCCCCGGATGGGGCCTGGGCTACACCTTC	CASSPGWGLGYTF	TRBV7-6	.	TRBJ1-2	.
TGTGCCAGCAGCTTAGGGGGCTCCAAAAACATTCAGTACTTC	CASSLGGSKNIQYF	TRBV7-9	.	TRBJ2-4	.
TGTGCCATCGCCTTGAGAGCGGGGGCCAACGTCCTGACTTTC	CAIALRAGANVLTF	TRBV5-4	once	TRBJ2-6	.
TGTGCCAGCAGCCGGGTTACTAGCGGAACCTACGAGCAGTACTTC	CASSRVTSGTYEQYF	TRBV6-6	few	TRBJ2-7	TRBD2
TGTGCCAGCAGTTACTCGAGCGGACTGATCTACAATGAGCAGTTCTTC	CASSYSSGLIYNEQFF	TRBV6-6	.	TRBJ2-1	.
TGTGCCAGCACCGTCAATTCGGGGGGATCCTACGAGCAGTACTTC	CASTVNSGGSYEQYF	TRBV7-2	.	TRBJ2-7	TRBD2
TGTGCCAGCAGCTTGGTGGGACAAAACACCGGGGAGCTGTTTTTT	CASSLVGQNTGELFF	TRBV5-6	once	TRBJ2-2	.
TGTGCCAGCAAGGAGGGACCCGGAGACTACAATGAGCAGTTCTTC	CASKEGPGDYNEQFF	TRBV7-3	once	TRBJ2-1	.
TGTGCCATCAGTGAGCGATACGAGCAGTACTTC	CAISERYEQYF	TRBV10-3	once	TRBJ2-7	.
TGCGCCAGCAGCTTGGGGGACAGCTATTCCTATGGCTACACCTTC	CASSLGDSYSYGYTF	TRBV5-1	.	TRBJ1-2	TRBD1
TGCAGCGTTGATTTCCAACAGAGTTACACTGAAGCTTTCTTT	CSVDFQQSYTEAFF	TRBV29-1	.	TRBJ1-1	.
TGTGCCAGCAGTTCCGGACTAAACTATGAGCAGTTCTTC	CASSSGLNYEQFF	TRBV27	.	TRBJ2-1	.
TGCGCCAGCAGCCAAGAAGGGGGGGGCAGAGGGTATGGCTACACCTTC	CASSQEGGGRGYGYTF	TRBV4-1	.	TRBJ1-2	.
TGTGCCAGCAGCCGCGGGACAGGGGGCCTTGGACAGCCCCAGCATTTT	CASSRGTGGLGQPQHF	TRBV5-8	.	TRBJ1-5	TRBD1
TGTGCCTGGAGCCCCGGGGGGAGAAACACCATATATTTT	CAWSPGGRNTIYF	TRBV30	few	TRBJ1-3	.
TGTGCCAGCAGCTTAGATGCCAGGCCGAGGACTAAGAACACCGGGGAGCTGTTTTTT	CASSLDARPRTKNTGELFF	TRBV11-2	.	TRBJ2-2	.
TGCAGCGTTACCGGGACTAGCGAAACAGATACGCAGTATTTT	CSVTGTSETDTQYF	TRBV29-1	.	TRBJ2-3	TRBD2
TGTGCCAGCAGCTCCGCGCGTGAGGACGAGCAGTACTTC	CASSSAREDEQYF	TRBV5-4	.	TRBJ2-7	.
TGTGCCAGCAGCTTAGTTGATCAGGGTGTTGAGCAGTTCTTC	CASSLVDQGVEQFF	TRBV11-2	.	TRBJ2-1	.
TGTGCCAGCAGTTCCACAGGGGGCGCTGGAAACACCATATATTTT	CASSSTGGAGNTIYF	TRBV28	.	TRBJ1-3	TRBD1
TGTGCCAGCAGCTCGACAGTGAATCACTACGAGCAGTACTTC	CASSSTVNHYEQYF	TRBV7-9	.	TRBJ2-7	.
TGTGCCAGCAGCTTCAGGGGAGGGCCCAACAATGAGCAGTTCTTC	CASSFRGGPNNEQFF	TRBV5-4	.	TRBJ2-1	.